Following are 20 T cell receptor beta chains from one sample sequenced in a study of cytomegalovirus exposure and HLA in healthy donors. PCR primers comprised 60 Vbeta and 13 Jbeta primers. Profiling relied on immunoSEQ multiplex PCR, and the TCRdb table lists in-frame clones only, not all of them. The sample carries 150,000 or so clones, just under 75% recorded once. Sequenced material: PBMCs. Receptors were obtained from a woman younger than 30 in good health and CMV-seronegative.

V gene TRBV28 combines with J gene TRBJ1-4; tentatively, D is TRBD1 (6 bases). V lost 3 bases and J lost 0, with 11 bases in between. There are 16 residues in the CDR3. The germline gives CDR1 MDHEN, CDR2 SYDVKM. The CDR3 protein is CASSFWGPATNEKLFF. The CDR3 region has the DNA TGTGCCAGCAGTTTCTGGGGGCCCGCAACTAATGAAAAACTGTTTTTT.

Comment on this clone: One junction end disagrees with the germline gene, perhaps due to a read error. The CDR3 protein is CASRPGPGQGFGANGLTF. CDR3 sequence (DNA): TGCGCCAGCAGACCCGGACCCGGACAGGGTTTCGGGGCCAACGGCCTGACTTTC. This rearrangement joins TRBV5-1 to TRBJ2-6; 8 bases are shared with TRBD1. This CDR3 contains 18 residues. Germline CDR1 and CDR2: SGHRS and YFSETQ.

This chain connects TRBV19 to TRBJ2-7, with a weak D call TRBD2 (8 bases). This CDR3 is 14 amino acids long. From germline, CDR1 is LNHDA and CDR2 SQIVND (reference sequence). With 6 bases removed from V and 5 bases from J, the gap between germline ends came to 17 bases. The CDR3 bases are TGTGCCAGTAGCCGGGAGGGGGCGGACGACGAGCAGTACTTC. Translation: CASSREGADDEQYF.

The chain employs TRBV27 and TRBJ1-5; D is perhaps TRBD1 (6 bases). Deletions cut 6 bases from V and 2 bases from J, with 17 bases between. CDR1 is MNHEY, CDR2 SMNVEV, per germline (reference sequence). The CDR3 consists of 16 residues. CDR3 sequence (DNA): TGTGCCAGCAGGCCCGCGGGGGGGGCCGGCAATCAGCCCCAGCATTTT. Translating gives CASRPAGGAGNQPQHF.

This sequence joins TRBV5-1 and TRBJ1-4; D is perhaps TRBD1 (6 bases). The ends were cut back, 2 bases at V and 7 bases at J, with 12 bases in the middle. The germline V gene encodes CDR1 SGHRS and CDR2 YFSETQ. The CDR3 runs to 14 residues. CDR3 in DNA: TGCGCCAGCAGCTTACAGGGAGAGGGTGAAAAACTGTTTTTT. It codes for CASSLQGEGEKLFF.

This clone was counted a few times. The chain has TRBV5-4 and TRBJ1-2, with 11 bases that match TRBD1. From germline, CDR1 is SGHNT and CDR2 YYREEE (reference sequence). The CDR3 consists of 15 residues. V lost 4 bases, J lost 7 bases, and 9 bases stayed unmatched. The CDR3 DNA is TGTGCCAGCAGCCCGGGGACAGGGGGAAGTGGTGGCTACACCTTC. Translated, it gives CASSPGTGGSGGYTF.

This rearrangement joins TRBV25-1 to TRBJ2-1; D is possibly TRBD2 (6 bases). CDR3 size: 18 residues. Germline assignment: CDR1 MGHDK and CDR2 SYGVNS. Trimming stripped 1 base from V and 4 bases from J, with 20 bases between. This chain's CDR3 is CASSESADYVRLYNEQFF. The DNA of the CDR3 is TGTGCCAGCAGTGAATCGGCGGACTACGTCAGGTTATACAATGAGCAGTTCTTC.

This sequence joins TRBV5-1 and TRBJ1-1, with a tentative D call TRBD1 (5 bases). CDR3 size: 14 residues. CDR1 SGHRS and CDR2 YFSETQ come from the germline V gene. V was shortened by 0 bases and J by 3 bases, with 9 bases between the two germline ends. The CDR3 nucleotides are TGCGCCAGCAGCTTGGCCGCGACAGACACTGAAGCTTTCTTT. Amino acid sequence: CASSLAATDTEAFF.

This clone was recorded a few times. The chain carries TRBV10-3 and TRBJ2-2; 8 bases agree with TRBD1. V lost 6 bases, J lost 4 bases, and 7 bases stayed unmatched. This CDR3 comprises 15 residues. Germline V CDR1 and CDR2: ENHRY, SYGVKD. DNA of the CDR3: TGTGCCATCAGCCCCCGGACAGGGCTCACCGGGGAGCTGTTTTTT. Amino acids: CAISPRTGLTGELFF.

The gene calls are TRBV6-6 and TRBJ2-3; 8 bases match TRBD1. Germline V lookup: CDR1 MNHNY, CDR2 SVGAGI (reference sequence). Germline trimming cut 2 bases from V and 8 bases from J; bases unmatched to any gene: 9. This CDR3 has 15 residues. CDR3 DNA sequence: TGTGCCAGCAGTTACGGCAGGGGGCGCGATGGTACGCAGTATTTT. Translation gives CASSYGRGRDGTQYF.

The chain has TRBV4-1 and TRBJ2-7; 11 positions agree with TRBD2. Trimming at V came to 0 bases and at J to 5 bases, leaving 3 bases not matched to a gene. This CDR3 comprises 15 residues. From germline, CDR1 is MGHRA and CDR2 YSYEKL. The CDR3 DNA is TGCGCCAGCAGCCAAGATCTGGGACTAGCGGACGAGCAGTACTTC. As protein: CASSQDLGLADEQYF.

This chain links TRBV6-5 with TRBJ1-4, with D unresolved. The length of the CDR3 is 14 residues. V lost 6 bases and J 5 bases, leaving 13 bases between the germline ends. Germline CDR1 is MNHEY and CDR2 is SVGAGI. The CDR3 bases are TGTGCCAGCAGCCGTGCGGGATTCAATGAAAAACTGTTTTTT. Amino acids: CASSRAGFNEKLFF.

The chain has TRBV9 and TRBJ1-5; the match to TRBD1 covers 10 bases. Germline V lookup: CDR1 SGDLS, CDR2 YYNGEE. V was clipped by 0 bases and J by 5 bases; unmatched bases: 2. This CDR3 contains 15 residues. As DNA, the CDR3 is TGTGCCAGCAGCGTAGCAGGGACAGGGGATCAGCCCCAGCATTTT. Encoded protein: CASSVAGTGDQPQHF.

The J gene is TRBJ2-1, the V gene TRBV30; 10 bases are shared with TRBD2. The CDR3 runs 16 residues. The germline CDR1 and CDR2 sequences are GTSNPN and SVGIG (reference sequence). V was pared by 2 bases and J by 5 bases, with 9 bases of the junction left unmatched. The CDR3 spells CAWSPSGRALHNEQFF. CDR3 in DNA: TGTGCCTGGAGTCCGAGCGGGAGGGCCCTCCACAATGAGCAGTTCTTC.

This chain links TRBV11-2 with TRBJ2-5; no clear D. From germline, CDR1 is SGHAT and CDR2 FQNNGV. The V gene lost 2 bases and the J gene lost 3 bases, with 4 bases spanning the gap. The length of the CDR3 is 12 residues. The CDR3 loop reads CASSLSEETQYF. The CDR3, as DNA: TGTGCCAGCAGCTTAAGCGAAGAGACCCAGTACTTC.

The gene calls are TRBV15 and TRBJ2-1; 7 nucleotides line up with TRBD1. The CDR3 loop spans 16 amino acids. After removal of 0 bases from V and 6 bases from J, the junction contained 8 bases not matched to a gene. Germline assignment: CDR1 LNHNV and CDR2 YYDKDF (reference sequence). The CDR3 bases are TGTGCCACCAGCAGAGATAGACAGGGATTGGGCAATGAGCAGTTCTTC. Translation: CATSRDRQGLGNEQFF. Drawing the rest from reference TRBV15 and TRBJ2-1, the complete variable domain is DAMVIQNPRYQVTQFGKPVTLSCSQTLNHNVMYWYQQKSSQAPKLLFHYYDKDFNNEADTPDNFQSRRPNTSFCFLDIRSPGLGDTAMYLCATSRDRQGLGNEQFFGPGTRLTVL.

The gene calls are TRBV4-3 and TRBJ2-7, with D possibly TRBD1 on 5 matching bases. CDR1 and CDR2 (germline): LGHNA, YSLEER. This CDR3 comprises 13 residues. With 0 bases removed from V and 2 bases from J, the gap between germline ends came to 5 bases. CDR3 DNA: TGCGCCAGCAGCCAAGACAGGGCCTACGAGCAGTACTTC. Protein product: CASSQDRAYEQYF.

The CDR3 region has the DNA TGTGCCAGCAGCTACCTGAGGTCGATCTCCTACAATGAGCAGTTCTTC. Its translation: CASSYLRSISYNEQFF. The chain combines TRBV11-2 with TRBJ2-1; no definite D call. Germline lookup yields CDR1 SGHAT and CDR2 FQNNGV. This CDR3 region has 16 residues. V was cut by 4 bases and J by 0 bases, with 13 bases left in between.

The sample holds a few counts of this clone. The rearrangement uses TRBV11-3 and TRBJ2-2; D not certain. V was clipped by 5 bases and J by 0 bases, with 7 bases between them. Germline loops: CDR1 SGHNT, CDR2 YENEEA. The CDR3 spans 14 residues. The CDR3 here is CASSTTTNTGELFF. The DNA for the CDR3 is TGTGCCAGCAGCACTACAACGAACACCGGGGAGCTGTTTTTT.

The CDR3: CASSVAGGKNQPQHF. The CDR3 nucleotides are TGTGCCAGCAGCGTAGCGGGGGGCAAAAATCAGCCCCAGCATTTT. This chain uses TRBV9 with TRBJ1-5, with D possibly matching TRBD1 (6 bases). With 0 bases removed from V and 4 bases from J, the gap between germline ends came to 11 bases. CDR1 is SGDLS, CDR2 YYNGEE, per germline. The CDR3 consists of 15 residues.